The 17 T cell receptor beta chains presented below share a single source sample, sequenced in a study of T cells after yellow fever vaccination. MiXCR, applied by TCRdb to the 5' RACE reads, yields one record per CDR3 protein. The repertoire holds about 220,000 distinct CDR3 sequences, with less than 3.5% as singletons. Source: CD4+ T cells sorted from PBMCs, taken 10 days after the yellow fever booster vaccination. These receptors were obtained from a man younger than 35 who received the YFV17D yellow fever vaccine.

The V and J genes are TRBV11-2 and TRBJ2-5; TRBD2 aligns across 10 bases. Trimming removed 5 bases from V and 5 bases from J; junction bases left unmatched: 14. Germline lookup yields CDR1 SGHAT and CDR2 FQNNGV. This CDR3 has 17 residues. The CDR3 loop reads CASSLTPFLAGVETQYF. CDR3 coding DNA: TGTGCCAGCAGCCTCACTCCCTTCCTAGCGGGGGTCGAGACCCAGTACTTC.

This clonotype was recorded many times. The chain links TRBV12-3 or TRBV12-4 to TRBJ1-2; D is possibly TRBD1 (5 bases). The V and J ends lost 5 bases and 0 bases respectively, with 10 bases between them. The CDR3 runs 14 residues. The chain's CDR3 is CASSTQGANYGYTF. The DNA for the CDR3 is TGTGCCAGCAGTACTCAAGGGGCTAACTATGGCTACACCTTC.

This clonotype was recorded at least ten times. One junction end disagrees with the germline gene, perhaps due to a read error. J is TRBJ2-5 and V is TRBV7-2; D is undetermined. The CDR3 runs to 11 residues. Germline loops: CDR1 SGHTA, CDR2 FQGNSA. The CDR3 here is CASSEQETQYF. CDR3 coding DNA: TGCGCCAGCAGCGAACAAGAGACCCAGTACTTC.

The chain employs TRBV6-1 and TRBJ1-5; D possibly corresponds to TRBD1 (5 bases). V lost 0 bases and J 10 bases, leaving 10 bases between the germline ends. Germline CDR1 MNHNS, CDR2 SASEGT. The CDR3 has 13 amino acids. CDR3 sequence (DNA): TGTGCCAGCAGTGAAGCGCCCGGGGGTCCCCAGCATTTT. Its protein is CASSEAPGGPQHF.

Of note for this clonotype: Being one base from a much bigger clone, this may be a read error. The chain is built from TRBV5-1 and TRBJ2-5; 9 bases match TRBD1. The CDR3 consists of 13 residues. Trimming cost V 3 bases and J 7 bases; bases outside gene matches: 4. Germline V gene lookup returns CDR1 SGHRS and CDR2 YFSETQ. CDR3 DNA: TGCGCCAGCAGCTGGGACAGGGTAGTGACCCAGTACTTC. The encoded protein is CASSWDRVVTQYF. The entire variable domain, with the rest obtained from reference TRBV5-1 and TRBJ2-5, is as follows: KAGVTQTPRYLIKTRGQQVTLSCSPISGHRSVSWYQQTPGQGLQFLFEYFSETQRNKGNFPGRFSGRQFSNSRSEMNVSTLELGDSALYLCASSWDRVVTQYFGPGTRLLVL.

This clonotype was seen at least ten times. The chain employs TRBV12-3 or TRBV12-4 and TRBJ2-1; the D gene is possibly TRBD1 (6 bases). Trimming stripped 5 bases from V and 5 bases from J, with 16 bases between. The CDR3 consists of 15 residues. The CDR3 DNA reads TGTGCCAGCAGTCCACGGCAGGGGCTAAACAATGAGCAGTTCTTC. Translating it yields CASSPRQGLNNEQFF.

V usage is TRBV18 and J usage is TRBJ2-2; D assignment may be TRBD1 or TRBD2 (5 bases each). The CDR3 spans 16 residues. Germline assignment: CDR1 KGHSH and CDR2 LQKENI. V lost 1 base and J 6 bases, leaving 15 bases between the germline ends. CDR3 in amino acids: CASSPRDGSGSGELFF. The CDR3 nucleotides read TGTGCCAGCTCACCACGGGACGGTTCGGGGTCCGGGGAGCTGTTTTTT.

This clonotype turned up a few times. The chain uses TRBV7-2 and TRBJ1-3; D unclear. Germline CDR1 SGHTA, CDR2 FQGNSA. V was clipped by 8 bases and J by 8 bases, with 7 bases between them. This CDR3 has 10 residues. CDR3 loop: CASRLDTIYF. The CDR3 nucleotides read TGTGCCAGCCGGCTCGACACCATATATTTT.

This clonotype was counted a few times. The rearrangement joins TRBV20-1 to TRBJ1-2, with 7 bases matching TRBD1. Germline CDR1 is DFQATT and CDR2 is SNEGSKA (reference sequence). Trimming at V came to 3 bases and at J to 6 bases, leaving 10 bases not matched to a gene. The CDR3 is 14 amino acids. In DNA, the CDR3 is TGCAGTGCTAGTCGACAGGGAATCCGTCATGGCTACACCTTC. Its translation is CSASRQGIRHGYTF.

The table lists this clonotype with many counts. CDR3 sequence (DNA): TGTGCCAGCCACCAGGGAGTAGGAAACATTCAGTACTTC. Its protein is CASHQGVGNIQYF. This chain uses TRBV2 with TRBJ2-4, with D perhaps being TRBD1 or TRBD2 (5 bases each). Trimming cost V 8 bases and J 6 bases, with 14 bases left between them. The germline gives CDR1 SNHLY, CDR2 FYNNEI. The CDR3 loop spans 13 amino acids.

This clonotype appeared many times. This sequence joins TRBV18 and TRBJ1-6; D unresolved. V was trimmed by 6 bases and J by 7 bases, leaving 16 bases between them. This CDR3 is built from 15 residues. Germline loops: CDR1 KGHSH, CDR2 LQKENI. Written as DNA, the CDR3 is TGTGCCAGCTCCCAACACGGGGTCGAGAATTCACCCCTCCACTTT. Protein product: CASSQHGVENSPLHF.

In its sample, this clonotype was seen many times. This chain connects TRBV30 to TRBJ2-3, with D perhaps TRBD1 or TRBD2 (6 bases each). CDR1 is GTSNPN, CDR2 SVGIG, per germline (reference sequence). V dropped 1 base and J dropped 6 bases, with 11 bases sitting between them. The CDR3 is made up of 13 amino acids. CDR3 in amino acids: CAWSGPGADTQYF. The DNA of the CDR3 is TGTGCCTGGAGTGGTCCGGGGGCCGATACGCAGTATTTT.

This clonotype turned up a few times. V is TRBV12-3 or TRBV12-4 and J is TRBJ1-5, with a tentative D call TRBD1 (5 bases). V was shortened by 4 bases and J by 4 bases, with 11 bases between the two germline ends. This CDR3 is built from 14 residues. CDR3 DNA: TGTGCCAGCAGTTCAAGGACAACGAATCAGCCCCAGCATTTT. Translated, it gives CASSSRTTNQPQHF.

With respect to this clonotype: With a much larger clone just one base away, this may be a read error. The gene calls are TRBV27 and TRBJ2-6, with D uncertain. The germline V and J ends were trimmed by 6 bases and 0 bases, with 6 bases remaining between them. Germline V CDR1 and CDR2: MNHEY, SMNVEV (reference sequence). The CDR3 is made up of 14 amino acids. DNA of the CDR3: TGTGCCAGCAGACCCCACTCTGGGGCCAACGTCCTGACTTTC. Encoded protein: CASRPHSGANVLTF. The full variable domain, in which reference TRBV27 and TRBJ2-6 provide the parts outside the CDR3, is EAQVTQNPRYLITVTGKKLTVTCSQNMNHEYMSWYRQDPGLGLRQIYYSMNVEVTDKGDVPEGYKVSRKEKRNFPLILESPSPNQTSLYFCASRPHSGANVLTFGAGSRLTVL.

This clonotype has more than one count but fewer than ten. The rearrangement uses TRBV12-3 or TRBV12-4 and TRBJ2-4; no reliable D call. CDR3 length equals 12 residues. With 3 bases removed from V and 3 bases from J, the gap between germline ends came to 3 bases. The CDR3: CASSFVKNIQYF. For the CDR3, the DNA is TGTGCCAGCAGTTTTGTCAAAAACATTCAGTACTTC.

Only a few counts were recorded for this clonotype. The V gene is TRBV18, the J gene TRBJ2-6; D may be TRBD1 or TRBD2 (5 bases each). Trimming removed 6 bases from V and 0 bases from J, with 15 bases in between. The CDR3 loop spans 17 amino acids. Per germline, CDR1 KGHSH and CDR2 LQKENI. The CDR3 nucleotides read TGTGCCAGCTCGGCTGGGACCGCCAGCTCTGGGGCCAACGTCCTGACTTTC. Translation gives CASSAGTASSGANVLTF.

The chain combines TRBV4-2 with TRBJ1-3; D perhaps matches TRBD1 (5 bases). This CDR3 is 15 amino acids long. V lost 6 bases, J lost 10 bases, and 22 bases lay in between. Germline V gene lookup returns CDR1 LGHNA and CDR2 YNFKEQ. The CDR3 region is CASSPGRERLATIYF. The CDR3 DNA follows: TGTGCCAGCAGTCCAGGCAGGGAACGGCTAGCGACCATATATTTT.